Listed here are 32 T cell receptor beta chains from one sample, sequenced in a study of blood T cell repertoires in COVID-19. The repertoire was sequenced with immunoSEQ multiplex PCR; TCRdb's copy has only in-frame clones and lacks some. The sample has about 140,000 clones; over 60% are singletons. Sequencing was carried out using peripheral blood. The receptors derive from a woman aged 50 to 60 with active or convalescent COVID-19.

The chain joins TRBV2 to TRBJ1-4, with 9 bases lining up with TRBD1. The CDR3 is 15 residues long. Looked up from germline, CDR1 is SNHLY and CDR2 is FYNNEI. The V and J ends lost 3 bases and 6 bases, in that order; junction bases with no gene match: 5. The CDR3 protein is CASSEVDRGYEKLFF. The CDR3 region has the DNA TGTGCCAGCAGTGAGGTGGACAGGGGCTATGAAAAACTGTTTTTT.

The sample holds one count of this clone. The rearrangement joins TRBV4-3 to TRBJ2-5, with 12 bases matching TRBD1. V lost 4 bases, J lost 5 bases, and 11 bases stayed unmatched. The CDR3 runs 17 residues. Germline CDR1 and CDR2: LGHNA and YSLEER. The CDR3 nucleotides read TGCGCCAGCAGCCTCAACCCGGGACAGGGGGCGAAGGAGACCCAGTACTTC. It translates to CASSLNPGQGAKETQYF.

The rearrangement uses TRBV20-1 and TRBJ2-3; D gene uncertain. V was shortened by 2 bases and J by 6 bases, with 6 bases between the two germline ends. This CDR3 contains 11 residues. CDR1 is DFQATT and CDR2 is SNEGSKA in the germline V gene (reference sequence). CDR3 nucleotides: TGCAGTGCTAGAAGAGATGATACGCAGTATTTT. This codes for CSARRDDTQYF.

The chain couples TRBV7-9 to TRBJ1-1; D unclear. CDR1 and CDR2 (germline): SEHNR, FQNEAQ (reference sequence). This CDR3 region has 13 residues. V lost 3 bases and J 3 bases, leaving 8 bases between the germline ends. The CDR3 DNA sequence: TGTGCCAGCAGCTTTCGGGATGACACTGAAGCTTTCTTT. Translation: CASSFRDDTEAFF.

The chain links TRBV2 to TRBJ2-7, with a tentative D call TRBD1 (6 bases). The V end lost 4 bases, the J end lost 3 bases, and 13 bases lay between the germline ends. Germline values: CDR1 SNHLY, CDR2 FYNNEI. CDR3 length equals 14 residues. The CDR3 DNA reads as TGTGCCAGCAGTGCGCTGGGGGCTGGCTACGAGCAGTACTTC. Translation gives CASSALGAGYEQYF.

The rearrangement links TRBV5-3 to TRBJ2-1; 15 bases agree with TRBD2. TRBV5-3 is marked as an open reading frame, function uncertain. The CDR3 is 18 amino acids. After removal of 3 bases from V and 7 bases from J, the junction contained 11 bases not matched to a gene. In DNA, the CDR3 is TGTGCCAGAAGCTATGGACTAGCGGGAGGGCCTCTACAGAATGAGCAGTTCTTC. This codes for CARSYGLAGGPLQNEQFF.

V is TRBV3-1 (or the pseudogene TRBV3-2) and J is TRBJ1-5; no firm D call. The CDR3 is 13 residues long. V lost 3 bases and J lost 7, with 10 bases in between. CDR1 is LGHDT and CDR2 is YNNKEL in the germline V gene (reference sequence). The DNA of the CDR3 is TGTGCCAGCAGCCAGGTTTCGGGACAGCCCCAGCATTTT. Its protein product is CASSQVSGQPQHF.

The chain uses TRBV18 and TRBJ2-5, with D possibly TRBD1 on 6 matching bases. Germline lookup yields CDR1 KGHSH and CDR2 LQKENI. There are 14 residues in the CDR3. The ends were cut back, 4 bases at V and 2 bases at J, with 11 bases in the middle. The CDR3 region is CASSRRDTQETQYF. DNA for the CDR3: TGTGCCAGCTCACGACGGGACACGCAAGAGACCCAGTACTTC.

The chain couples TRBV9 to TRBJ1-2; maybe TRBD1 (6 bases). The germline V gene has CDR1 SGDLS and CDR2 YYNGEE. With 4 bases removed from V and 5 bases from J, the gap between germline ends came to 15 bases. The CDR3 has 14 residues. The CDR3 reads CASSNRDPGYGYTF. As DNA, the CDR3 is TGTGCCAGCAGCAACAGGGACCCAGGGTATGGCTACACCTTC. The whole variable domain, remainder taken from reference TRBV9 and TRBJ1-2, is DSGVTQTPKHLITATGQRVTLRCSPRSGDLSVYWYQQSLDQGLQFLIQYYNGEERAKGNILERFSAQQFPDLHSELNLSSLELGDSALYFCASSNRDPGYGYTFGSGTRLTVV.

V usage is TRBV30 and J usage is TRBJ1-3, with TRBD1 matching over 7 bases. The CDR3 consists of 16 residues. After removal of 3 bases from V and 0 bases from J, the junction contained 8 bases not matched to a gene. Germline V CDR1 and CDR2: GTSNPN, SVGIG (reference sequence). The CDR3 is CAWSQRQGLSGNTIYF. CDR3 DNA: TGTGCCTGGAGCCAACGACAGGGTCTCTCTGGAAACACCATATATTTT.

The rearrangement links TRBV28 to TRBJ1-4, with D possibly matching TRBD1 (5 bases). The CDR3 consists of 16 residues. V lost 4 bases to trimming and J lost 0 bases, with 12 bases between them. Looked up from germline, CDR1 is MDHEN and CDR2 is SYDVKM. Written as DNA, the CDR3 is TGTGCCAGCAGTTGGGGGGGGATCACAACTAATGAAAAACTGTTTTTT. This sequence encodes CASSWGGITTNEKLFF.

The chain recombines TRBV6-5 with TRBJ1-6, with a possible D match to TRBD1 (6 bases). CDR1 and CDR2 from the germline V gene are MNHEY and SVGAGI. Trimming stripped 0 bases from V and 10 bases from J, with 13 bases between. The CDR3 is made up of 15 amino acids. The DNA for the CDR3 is TGTGCCAGCAGTTACTCGCGGGGGCCCGGATCACCCCTCCACTTT. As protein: CASSYSRGPGSPLHF.

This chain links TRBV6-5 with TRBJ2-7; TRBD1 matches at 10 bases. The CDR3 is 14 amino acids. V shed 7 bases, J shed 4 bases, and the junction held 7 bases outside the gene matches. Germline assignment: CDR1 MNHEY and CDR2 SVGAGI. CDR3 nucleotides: TGTGCCAGCAATCCCGGGACAGGGGAGTACGAGCAGTACTTC. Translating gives CASNPGTGEYEQYF.

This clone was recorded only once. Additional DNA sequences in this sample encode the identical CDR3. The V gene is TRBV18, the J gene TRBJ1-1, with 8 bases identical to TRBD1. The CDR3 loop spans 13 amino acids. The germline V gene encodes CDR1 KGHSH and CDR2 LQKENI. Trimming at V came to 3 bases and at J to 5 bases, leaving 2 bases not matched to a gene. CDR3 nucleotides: TGTGCCAGCTCACCCGGACAGGGAACTGAAGCTTTCTTT. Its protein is CASSPGQGTEAFF.

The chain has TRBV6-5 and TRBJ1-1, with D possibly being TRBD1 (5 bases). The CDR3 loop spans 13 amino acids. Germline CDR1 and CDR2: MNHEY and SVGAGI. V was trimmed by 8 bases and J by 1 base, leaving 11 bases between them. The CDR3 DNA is TGTGCCAGCGCCAGGGCAAGGAACACTGAAGCTTTCTTT. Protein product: CASARARNTEAFF.

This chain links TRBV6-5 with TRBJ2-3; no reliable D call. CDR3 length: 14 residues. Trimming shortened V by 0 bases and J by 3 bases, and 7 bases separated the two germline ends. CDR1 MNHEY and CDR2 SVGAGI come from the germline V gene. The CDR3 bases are TGTGCCAGCAGTTACTCCAGGATAACAGATACGCAGTATTTT. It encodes CASSYSRITDTQYF.

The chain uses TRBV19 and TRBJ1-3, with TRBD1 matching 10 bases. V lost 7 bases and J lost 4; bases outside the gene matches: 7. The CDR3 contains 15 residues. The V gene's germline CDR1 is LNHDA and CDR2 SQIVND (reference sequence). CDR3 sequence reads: CASISGQGRGNTIYF. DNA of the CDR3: TGTGCCAGTATTTCGGGACAGGGGAGAGGAAACACCATATATTTT.

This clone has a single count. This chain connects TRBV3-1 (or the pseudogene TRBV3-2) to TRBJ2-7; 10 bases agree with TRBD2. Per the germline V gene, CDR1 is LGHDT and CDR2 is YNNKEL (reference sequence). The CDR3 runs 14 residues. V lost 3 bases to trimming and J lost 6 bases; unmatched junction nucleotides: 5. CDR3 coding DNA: TGTGCCAGCAGCCACTGGGAGCGGGGGGGCGAGCAGTACTTC. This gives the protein CASSHWERGGEQYF.

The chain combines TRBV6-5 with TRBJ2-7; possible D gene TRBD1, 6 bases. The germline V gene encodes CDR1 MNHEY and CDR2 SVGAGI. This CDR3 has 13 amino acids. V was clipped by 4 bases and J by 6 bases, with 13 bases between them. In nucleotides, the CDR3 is TGTGCCAGCAGTTTTATACAGGGTCCCGAGCAGTACTTC. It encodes CASSFIQGPEQYF.

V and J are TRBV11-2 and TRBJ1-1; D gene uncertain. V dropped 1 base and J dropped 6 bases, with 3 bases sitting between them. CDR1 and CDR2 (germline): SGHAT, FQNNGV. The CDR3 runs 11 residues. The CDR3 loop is CASSLGPEAFF. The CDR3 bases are TGTGCCAGCAGCTTAGGGCCTGAAGCTTTCTTT.

Here the CDR3 DNA reads TGCAGCGTGATTTTAACATGGGGGCCTTCTTCTAATGAAAAACTGTTTTTT. Protein: CSVILTWGPSSNEKLFF. The V gene is TRBV29-1, the J gene TRBJ1-4, with D maybe TRBD1 (6 bases). V gave up 6 bases and J gave up 3 bases, with 23 bases separating them. The germline gives CDR1 SQVTM, CDR2 ANQGSEA. The CDR3 length is 17 residues.

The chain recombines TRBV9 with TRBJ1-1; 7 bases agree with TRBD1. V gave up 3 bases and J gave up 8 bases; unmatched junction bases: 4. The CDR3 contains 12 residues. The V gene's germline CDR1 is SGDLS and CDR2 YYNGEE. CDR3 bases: TGTGCCAGCAGCGCACAGACAGGGGAAGCTTTCTTT. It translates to CASSAQTGEAFF.

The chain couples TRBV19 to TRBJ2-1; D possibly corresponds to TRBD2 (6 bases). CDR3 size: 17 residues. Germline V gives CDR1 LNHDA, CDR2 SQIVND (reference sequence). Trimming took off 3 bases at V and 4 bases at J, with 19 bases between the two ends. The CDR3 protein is CASSMITTGVTYNEQFF. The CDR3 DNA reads TGTGCCAGTAGTATGATTACGACGGGGGTTACTTACAATGAGCAGTTCTTC.

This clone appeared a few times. The CDR3 nucleotides are TGTGCCAGCAGCTTACGTCGGACTGGAGAAAAACTGTTTTTT. Encoded protein: CASSLRRTGEKLFF. The J gene is TRBJ1-4, the V gene TRBV11-2, with D uncertain. In germline, CDR1 is SGHAT, CDR2 FQNNGV. V lost 2 bases and J lost 8, with 12 bases in between. This CDR3 region has 14 residues.

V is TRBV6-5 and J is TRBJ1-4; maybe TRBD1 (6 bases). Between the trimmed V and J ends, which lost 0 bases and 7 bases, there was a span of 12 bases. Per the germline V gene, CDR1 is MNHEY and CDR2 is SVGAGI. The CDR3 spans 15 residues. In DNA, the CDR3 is TGTGCCAGCAGTTACTCGCCAGGGACATCTGAAAAACTGTTTTTT. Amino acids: CASSYSPGTSEKLFF.

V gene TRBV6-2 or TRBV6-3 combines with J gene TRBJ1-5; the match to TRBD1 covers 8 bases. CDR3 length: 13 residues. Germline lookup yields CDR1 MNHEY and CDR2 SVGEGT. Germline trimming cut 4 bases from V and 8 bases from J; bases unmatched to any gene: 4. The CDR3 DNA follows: TGTGCCAGCAGTTCAGGGGGCTGGGAGCCCCAGCATTTT. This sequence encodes CASSSGGWEPQHF.

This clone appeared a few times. In DNA, the CDR3 is TGTGCCAGCAGTTACGAGCCAGGAATCTCTGGAAACACCATATATTTT. As protein: CASSYEPGISGNTIYF. The V call is TRBV6-5, the J call TRBJ1-3; no definite D call. Germline V lookup: CDR1 MNHEY, CDR2 SVGAGI. V gave up 2 bases and J gave up 0 bases, with 11 bases separating them. The CDR3 is 16 amino acids.

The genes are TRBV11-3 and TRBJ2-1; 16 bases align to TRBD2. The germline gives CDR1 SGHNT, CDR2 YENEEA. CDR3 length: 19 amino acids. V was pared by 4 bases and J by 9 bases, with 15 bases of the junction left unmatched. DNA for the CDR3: TGTGCCAGCAGCTCGAACCCTCAGGGACTAGCGGGAGGGCCAGGTGAGCAGTTCTTC. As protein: CASSSNPQGLAGGPGEQFF.

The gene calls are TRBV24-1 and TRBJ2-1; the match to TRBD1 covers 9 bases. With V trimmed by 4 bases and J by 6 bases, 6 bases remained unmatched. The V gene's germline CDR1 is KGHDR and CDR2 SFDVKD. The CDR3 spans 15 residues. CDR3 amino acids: CATSENRGHGNEQFF. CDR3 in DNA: TGTGCCACCAGTGAAAACAGGGGGCACGGCAATGAGCAGTTCTTC.

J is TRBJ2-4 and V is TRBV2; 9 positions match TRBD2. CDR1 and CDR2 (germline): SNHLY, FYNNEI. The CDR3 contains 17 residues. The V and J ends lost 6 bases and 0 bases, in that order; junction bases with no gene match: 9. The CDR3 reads CASSSGGLTLAKNIQYF. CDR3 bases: TGTGCCAGCAGCAGCGGGGGGCTAACACTAGCCAAAAACATTCAGTACTTC.

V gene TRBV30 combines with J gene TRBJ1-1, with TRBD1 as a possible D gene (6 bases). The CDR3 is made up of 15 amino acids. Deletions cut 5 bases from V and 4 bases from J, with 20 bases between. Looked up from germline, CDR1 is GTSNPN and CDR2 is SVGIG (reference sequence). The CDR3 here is CAWEQGSFGVTEAFF. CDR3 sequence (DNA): TGTGCCTGGGAACAGGGTAGTTTTGGCGTCACTGAAGCTTTCTTT.

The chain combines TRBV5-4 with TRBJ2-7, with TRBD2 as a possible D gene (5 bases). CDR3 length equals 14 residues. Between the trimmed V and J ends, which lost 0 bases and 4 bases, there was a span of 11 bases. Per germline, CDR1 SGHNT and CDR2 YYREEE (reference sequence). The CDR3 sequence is CASSLEGLGYEQYF. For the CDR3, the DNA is TGTGCCAGCAGCTTGGAAGGACTTGGGTACGAGCAGTACTTC.